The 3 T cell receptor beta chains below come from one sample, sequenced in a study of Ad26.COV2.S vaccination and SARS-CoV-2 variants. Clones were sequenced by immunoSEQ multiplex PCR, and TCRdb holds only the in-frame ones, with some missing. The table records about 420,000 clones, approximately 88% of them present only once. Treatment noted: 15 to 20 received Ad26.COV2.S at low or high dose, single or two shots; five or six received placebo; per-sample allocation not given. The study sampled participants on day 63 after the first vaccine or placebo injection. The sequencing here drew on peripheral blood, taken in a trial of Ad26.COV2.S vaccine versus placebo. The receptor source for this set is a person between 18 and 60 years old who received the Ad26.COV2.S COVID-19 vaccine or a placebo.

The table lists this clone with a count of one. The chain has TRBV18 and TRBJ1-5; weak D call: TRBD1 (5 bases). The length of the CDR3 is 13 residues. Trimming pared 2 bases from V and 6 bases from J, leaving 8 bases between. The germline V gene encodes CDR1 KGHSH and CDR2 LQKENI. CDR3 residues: CASSPSGLQPQHF. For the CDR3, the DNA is TGTGCCAGCTCACCATCAGGGCTTCAGCCCCAGCATTTT.

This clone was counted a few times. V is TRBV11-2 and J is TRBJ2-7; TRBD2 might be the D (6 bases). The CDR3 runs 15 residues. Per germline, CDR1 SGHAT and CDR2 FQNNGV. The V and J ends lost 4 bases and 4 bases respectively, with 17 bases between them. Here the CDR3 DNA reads TGTGCCAGCAGCTGGGGGGTCGCCGCCCAGTACGAGCAGTACTTC. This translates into CASSWGVAAQYEQYF.

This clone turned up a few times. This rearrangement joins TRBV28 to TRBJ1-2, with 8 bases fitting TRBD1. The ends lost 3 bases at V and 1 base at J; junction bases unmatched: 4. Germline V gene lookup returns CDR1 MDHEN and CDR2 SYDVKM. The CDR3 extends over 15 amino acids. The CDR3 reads CASSFPGQVNYGYTF. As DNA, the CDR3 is TGTGCCAGCAGTTTTCCGGGACAGGTTAACTATGGCTACACCTTC.